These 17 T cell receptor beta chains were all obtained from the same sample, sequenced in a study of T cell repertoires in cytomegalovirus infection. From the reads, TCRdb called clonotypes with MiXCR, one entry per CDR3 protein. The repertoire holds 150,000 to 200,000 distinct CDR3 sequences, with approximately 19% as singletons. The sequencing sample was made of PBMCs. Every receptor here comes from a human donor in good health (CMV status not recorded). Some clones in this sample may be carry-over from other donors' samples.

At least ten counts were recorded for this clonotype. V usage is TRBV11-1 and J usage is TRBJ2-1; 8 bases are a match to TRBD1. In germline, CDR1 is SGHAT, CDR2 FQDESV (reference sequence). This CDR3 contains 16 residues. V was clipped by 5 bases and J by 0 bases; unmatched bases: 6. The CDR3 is CASSPRTGSSYNEQFF. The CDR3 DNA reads TGTGCCAGCAGCCCCAGGACAGGGAGCTCCTACAATGAGCAGTTCTTC.

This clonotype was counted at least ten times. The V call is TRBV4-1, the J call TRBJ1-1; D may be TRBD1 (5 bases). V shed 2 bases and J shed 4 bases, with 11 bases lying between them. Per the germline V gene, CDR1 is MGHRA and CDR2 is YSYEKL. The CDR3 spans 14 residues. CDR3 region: CASSQQRGITEAFF. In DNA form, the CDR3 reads TGCGCCAGCAGCCAACAGCGGGGGATCACTGAAGCTTTCTTT.

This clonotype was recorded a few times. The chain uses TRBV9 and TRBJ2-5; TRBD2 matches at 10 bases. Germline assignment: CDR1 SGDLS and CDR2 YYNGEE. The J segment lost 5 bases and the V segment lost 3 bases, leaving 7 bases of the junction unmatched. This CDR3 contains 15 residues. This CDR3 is CASSGALAGRETQYF. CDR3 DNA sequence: TGTGCCAGCAGCGGGGCACTAGCGGGGAGGGAGACCCAGTACTTC.

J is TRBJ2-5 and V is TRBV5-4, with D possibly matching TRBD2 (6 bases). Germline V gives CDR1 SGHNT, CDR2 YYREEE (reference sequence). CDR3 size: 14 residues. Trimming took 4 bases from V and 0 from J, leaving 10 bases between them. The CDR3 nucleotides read TGTGCCAGCAGCCCACGGGGGAACCAAGAGACCCAGTACTTC. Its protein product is CASSPRGNQETQYF.

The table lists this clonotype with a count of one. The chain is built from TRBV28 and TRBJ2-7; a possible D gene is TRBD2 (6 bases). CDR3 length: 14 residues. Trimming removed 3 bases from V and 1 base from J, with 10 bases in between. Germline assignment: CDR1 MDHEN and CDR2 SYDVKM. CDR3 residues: CASSFTGESYEQYF. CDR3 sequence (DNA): TGTGCCAGCAGTTTCACGGGGGAGTCCTACGAGCAGTACTTC.

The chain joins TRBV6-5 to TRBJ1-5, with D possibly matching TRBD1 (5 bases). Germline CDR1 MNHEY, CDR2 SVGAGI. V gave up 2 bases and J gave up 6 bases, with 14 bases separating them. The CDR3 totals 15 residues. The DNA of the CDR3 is TGTGCCAGCAGTTACGACAGCCGGGGAGGTCAGCCCCAGCATTTT. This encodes CASSYDSRGGQPQHF.

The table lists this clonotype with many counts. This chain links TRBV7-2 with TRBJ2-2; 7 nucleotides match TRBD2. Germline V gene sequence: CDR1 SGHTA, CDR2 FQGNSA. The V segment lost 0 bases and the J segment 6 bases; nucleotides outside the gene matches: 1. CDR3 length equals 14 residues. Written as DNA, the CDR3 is TGTGCCAGCAGCTTAGCGCGGGGGTCCGGGGAGCTGTTTTTT. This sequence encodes CASSLARGSGELFF.

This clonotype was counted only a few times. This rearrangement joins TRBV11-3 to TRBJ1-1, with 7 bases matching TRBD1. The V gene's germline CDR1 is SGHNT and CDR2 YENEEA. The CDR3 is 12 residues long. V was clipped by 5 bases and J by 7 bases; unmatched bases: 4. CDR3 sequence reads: CASSRDSLEAFF. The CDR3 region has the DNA TGTGCCAGCAGCCGGGACAGCCTTGAAGCTTTCTTT.

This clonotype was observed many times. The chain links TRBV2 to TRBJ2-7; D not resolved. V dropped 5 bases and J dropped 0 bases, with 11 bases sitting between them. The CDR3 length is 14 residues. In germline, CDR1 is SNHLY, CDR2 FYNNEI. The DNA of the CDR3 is TGTGCCAGCAGTTCAGACCGCAGCTCCTACGAGCAGTACTTC. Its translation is CASSSDRSSYEQYF.

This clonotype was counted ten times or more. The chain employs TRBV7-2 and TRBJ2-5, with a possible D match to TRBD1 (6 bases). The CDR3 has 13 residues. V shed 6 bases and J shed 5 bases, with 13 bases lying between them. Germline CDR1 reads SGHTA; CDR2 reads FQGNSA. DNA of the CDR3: TGTGCCAGCAGGTCGGGGACAAGGGAGACCCAGTACTTC. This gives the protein CASRSGTRETQYF.

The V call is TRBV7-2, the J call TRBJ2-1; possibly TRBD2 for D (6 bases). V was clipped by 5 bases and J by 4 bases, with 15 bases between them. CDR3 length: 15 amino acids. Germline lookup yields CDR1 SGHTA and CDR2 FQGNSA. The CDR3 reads CASSVRDFAYNEQFF. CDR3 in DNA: TGTGCCAGCAGCGTCCGGGACTTCGCGTACAATGAGCAGTTCTTC. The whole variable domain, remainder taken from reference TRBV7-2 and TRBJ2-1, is GAGVSQSPSNKVTEKGKDVELRCDPISGHTALYWYRQSLGQGLEFLIYFQGNSAPDKSGLPSDRFSAERTGGSVSTLTIQRTQQEDSAVYLCASSVRDFAYNEQFFGPGTRLTVL.

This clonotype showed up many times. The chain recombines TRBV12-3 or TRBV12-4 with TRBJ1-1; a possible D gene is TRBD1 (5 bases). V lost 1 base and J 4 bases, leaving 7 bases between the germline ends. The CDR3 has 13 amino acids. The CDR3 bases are TGTGCCAGCAGTTTAGGACAGCTCACTGAAGCTTTCTTT. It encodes CASSLGQLTEAFF.

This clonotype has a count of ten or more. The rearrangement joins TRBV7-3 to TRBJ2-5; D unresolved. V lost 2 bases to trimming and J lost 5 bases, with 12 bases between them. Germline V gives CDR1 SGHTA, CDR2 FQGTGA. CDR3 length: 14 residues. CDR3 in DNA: TGTGCCAGCAGCTTACGACCCATAGGGGAGACCCAGTACTTC. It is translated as CASSLRPIGETQYF.

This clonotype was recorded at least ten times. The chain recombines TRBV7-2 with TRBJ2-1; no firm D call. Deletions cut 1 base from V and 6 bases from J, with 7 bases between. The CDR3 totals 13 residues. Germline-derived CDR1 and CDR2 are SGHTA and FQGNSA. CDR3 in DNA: TGTGCCAGCAGCTTAGAAGTCCCCAATGAGCAGTTCTTC. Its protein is CASSLEVPNEQFF.

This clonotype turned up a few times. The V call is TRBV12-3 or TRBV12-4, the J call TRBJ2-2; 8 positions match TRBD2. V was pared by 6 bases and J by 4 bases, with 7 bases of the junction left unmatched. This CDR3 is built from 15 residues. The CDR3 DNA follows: TGTGCCAGCAGAGGACTAGCCACGAGCACCGGGGAGCTGTTTTTT. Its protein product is CASRGLATSTGELFF.

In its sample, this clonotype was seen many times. The CDR3 bases are TGTGCCAGCAGTACCCGGGACAGAGGTGGGGAGACCCAGTACTTC. Encoded protein: CASSTRDRGGETQYF. The gene calls are TRBV6-1 and TRBJ2-5, with 7 bases that match TRBD1. Germline CDR1 reads MNHNS; CDR2 reads SASEGT. This CDR3 has 15 amino acids. After removal of 5 bases from V and 5 bases from J, the junction contained 11 bases not matched to a gene.

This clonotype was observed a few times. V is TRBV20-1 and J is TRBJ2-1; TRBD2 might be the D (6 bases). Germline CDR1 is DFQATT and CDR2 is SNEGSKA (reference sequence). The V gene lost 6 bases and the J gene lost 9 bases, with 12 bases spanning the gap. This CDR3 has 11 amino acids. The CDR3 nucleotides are TGCAGTGCCCGAGGCGGGGTTGAGCAGTTCTTC. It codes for CSARGGVEQFF.